This entry features one T cell receptor beta chain sequence. Its antigen is not identified. Naivety among CD8 cells was defined by CD45RO negativity and positive CCR7 selection, thereby excluding terminally differentiated effector memory CD45RA+ cells. Adult donors, all healthy and HIV-negative, had no recent acute infections or vaccinations. A roughly 200 ng quantity of DNA, 30,000 to 35,000 T cell genomes, went into the sorted-subset replicate PCRs. Assay: immunoSEQ multiplex PCR; the TCRdb copy retains only in-frame clones and omits some. In the table there are roughly 550,000 clones, nearly 97% of which are singletons. This sample is drawn from a study of shared clonotypes between healthy human individuals. Study summary: Three CD4 naive, three CD4 memory, two CD8 naive and one CD8 memory plate were used per donor.

Findings and limits, study-wide: Non-shared clonotypes had lower generation probabilities than clonotypes shared by all four sorted-subset donors.

The germline V and J ends were trimmed by 2 bases and 0 bases, with 20 bases remaining between them. The CDR3 is 19 residues long. Per germline, CDR1 PRHDT and CDR2 FYEKMQ (reference sequence). The sequencing input was naive CD8+ T cells sorted from blood. The TCR sequence derives from a woman in her 30s in good health. The chain uses TRBV13 and TRBJ1-5, with D possibly matching TRBD1 (5 bases). The CDR3 region is CASSLRDPTLPYSNQPQHF. CDR3 sequence (DNA): TGTGCCAGCAGCTTAAGGGACCCGACACTGCCCTATAGCAATCAGCCCCAGCATTTT. Variable domain in full (rest from reference TRBV13 and TRBJ1-5): AAGVIQSPRHLIKEKRETATLKCYPIPRHDTVYWYQQGPGQDPQFLISFYEKMQSDKGSIPDRFSAQQFSDYHSELNMSSLELGDSALYFCASSLRDPTLPYSNQPQHFGDGTRLSIL.